The clone carrying this TCR beta chain occurred many times. A single record per CDR3 protein comes from TCRdb applying MiXCR to the reads. The profile covers about 140,000 distinct CDR3 sequences, with 5% to 6.5% appearing a single time and more than 15% taken by the ten largest. This sample is drawn from a study of T cell repertoires in cytomegalovirus infection. At the level of the study: Public TCR beta signature analysis indicated the presence of both CMV infection and matching HLA type.

The CDR3 has 13 residues. With 3 bases removed from V and 5 bases from J, the gap between germline ends came to 14 bases. Germline V gene data show CDR1 as SQVTM and CDR2 as ANQGSEA. Sequenced: PBMCs. V usage is TRBV29-1 and J usage is TRBJ2-7; D is perhaps TRBD2 (6 bases). The receptor's source is a human donor in good health (CMV status not recorded). Some clones in this sample may be carry-over from other donors' samples. The CDR3 bases are TGCAGCGTTGAGGGGAGGATCGGCGACGAGCAGTACTTC. Its protein product is CSVEGRIGDEQYF.